This TCR beta chain was recovered during a study of blood T cell repertoires in COVID-19. Original handling: Nucleated cell counts were estimated from reference gene primer amplification. The repertoire was sequenced with immunoSEQ multiplex PCR; TCRdb's copy has only in-frame clones and lacks some. The DNA gave D and trimming, while V, J and clone size come from that table. This table has about 250,000 clones, around 88% appearing once. The clonotype originates from a man older than 75 with acute or convalescent COVID-19. Sequencing was carried out using peripheral blood.

The CDR3 DNA is TGTGCCAGCAGTTTGTCGGGACAGTTAAACTATGGCTACACCTTC. It codes for CASSLSGQLNYGYTF. The gene calls are TRBV28 and TRBJ1-2, with TRBD1 matching over 7 bases. This CDR3 is 15 amino acids long. Trimming removed 3 bases from V and 2 bases from J; junction bases left unmatched: 6. The germline V gene has CDR1 MDHEN and CDR2 SYDVKM.